This entry describes one T cell receptor beta chain. The entry originates in a study of technical replicates of blood from a handful of donors. Trimming stripped 9 bases from V and 4 bases from J, with 10 bases between. The germline V gene has CDR1 PRHDT and CDR2 FYEKMQ (reference sequence). The CDR3 extends over 12 amino acids. This table comes from immunoSEQ multiplex PCR, and its TCRdb copy is limited to in-frame clones, with some not included. The sample contains about 75,000 clones, around nine tenths of which appear only once. The TCR comes from a human donor in good health. The chain carries TRBV13 and TRBJ1-5; D unclear. The specimen was T cells isolated from PBMCs. CDR3 sequence: CASRAANQPQHF. CDR3 bases: TGTGCCAGTAGAGCCGCAAATCAGCCCCAGCATTTT.